The text below deals with one T cell receptor beta chain. Its antigen is still unknown. The data belong to a study of monozygotic twins with inflammatory bowel disease. Study results and limitations: Resolution of different T cell subtypes was not achieved. The sharing of clonotypes with others was lower in IBD patients than in healthy twins, especially with disease activity.

Collection yielded 2 to 3 ml of blood per donor. This CDR3 contains 14 residues. Germline V lookup: CDR1 LGHNA, CDR2 YNFKEQ. TCRalpha and TCRbeta cDNA was put through two nested PCRs of approximately 17 and 9 cycles. TCRdb re-called the 5' RACE reads; every CDR3 protein appears as one record, without DNA. The repertoire table contains approximately 400,000 distinct CDR3 sequences. This sequence originates from a human donor with ulcerative colitis or Crohn's disease, or a healthy co-twin of an affected twin (not recorded which). The genes are TRBV4-2 and TRBJ2-1; without DNA, the TCRdb call of TRBD2 cannot be checked. Input material: blood. CDR3: CASSQAARGYEQFF.